The 21 T cell receptor beta chains below come from one sample, sequenced in a study of T cell responses to AZD1222 COVID-19 vaccine. The repertoire was sequenced with immunoSEQ multiplex PCR; TCRdb's copy has only in-frame clones and lacks some. The sample shows 150,000 to 200,000 clones, under 95% of them seen only once. The specimen comprised peripheral blood, sampled 28 days after the second AZD1222 dose. The receptor set was obtained from an adult who received the AZD1222 COVID-19 vaccine.

The chain joins TRBV3-1 (or the pseudogene TRBV3-2) to TRBJ2-5, with TRBD1 identical over 7 bases. Trimming took 4 bases from V and 0 from J; bases not matched to a gene: 11. This CDR3 has 17 amino acids. Germline CDR1 is LGHDT and CDR2 is YNNKEL (reference sequence). The CDR3 nucleotides read TGTGCCAGCAGCCCGATCAGGGGGATGGCGTACCAAGAGACCCAGTACTTC. Translated: CASSPIRGMAYQETQYF.

The V call is TRBV9, the J call TRBJ1-3; D is possibly TRBD1 (6 bases). The CDR3 runs to 15 residues. V lost 0 bases, J lost 3 bases, and 10 bases lay in between. Germline assignment: CDR1 SGDLS and CDR2 YYNGEE. DNA for the CDR3: TGTGCCAGCAGCGTAGGCCAGGGGCATGGAAACACCATATATTTT. Its protein product is CASSVGQGHGNTIYF.

The CDR3 reads CASSQRLQGQEKYEQYF. The CDR3 nucleotides read TGCGCCAGCAGCCAAAGGCTCCAGGGACAGGAGAAATACGAGCAGTACTTC. The chain couples TRBV4-1 to TRBJ2-7; TRBD1 matches at 8 bases. The V segment lost 2 bases and the J segment 4 bases; nucleotides outside the gene matches: 13. Germline V gene data show CDR1 as MGHRA and CDR2 as YSYEKL. The CDR3 sequence is 17 residues long.

The V gene is TRBV7-2, the J gene TRBJ2-5, with TRBD2 matching over 9 bases. The CDR3 totals 15 residues. J gave up 7 bases and V 1 base, and 7 bases lay outside the gene matches. The germline gives CDR1 SGHTA, CDR2 FQGNSA. The CDR3 bases are TGTGCCAGCAGCTTAGAGGGACTAGCAGGTGGGACCCAGTACTTC. Residues: CASSLEGLAGGTQYF.

The chain carries TRBV5-1 and TRBJ1-1; 7 nucleotides align to TRBD1. The CDR3 consists of 15 residues. Germline loops: CDR1 SGHRS, CDR2 YFSETQ. V was clipped by 5 bases and J by 5 bases; unmatched bases: 12. The CDR3 DNA reads as TGCGCCAGCAGACTCCGACAGGGAGGTGAGACTGAAGCTTTCTTT. This sequence encodes CASRLRQGGETEAFF.

V and J are TRBV19 and TRBJ2-2; TRBD1 matches 8 bases. Trimming cost V 6 bases and J 0 bases; bases outside gene matches: 3. The CDR3 spans 15 residues. CDR1 is LNHDA and CDR2 is SQIVND in the germline V gene (reference sequence). The CDR3 coding sequence is TGTGCCAGTAGCGTGGGACAGGCGAACACCGGGGAGCTGTTTTTT. It specifies CASSVGQANTGELFF.

The chain links TRBV11-2 to TRBJ1-1; D gene uncertain. V lost 3 bases and J 1 base, leaving 3 bases between the germline ends. From germline, CDR1 is SGHAT and CDR2 FQNNGV. CDR3 length: 12 residues. CDR3 in DNA: TGTGCCAGCAGCTTGGAGAACACTGAAGCTTTCTTT. This sequence encodes CASSLENTEAFF.

V is TRBV9 and J is TRBJ1-1, with TRBD1 matching over 10 bases. With 3 bases clipped from V and 1 base from J, the junction kept 6 bases outside the gene matches. The CDR3 is 16 amino acids. Germline V gives CDR1 SGDLS, CDR2 YYNGEE. For the CDR3, the DNA is TGTGCCAGCAGCGCCCGACAGGGGGCAGGGAACACTGAAGCTTTCTTT. Its translation is CASSARQGAGNTEAFF.

The rearrangement links TRBV15 to TRBJ2-5, with D unclear. Trimming cost V 0 bases and J 7 bases, with 15 bases left between them. The length of the CDR3 is 15 residues. Germline assignment: CDR1 LNHNV and CDR2 YYDKDF (reference sequence). The CDR3 nucleotides are TGTGCCACCAGCAGAGATAAGACCAGCTGGGGGACCCAGTACTTC. Protein product: CATSRDKTSWGTQYF.

This sequence joins TRBV9 and TRBJ1-5; D is undetermined. CDR3 length: 13 amino acids. In germline, CDR1 is SGDLS, CDR2 YYNGEE. Trimming cost V 0 bases and J 5 bases, with 6 bases left between them. CDR3 sequence reads: CASSVEGDQPQHF. DNA for the CDR3: TGTGCCAGCAGCGTAGAGGGTGATCAGCCCCAGCATTTT.

V and J are TRBV7-8 and TRBJ2-5; weak D call: TRBD1 (6 bases). CDR1 is SGHVS and CDR2 is FQNEAQ in the germline V gene. The germline V and J ends were trimmed by 0 bases and 4 bases, with 9 bases remaining between them. The CDR3 is 14 amino acids. CDR3 residues: CASSLAGRGETQYF. CDR3 bases: TGTGCCAGCAGCTTAGCCGGCAGGGGAGAGACCCAGTACTTC.

The chain carries TRBV7-8 and TRBJ2-1, with 8 bases matching TRBD1. After removal of 6 bases from V and 0 bases from J, the junction contained 7 bases not matched to a gene. CDR3 size: 16 residues. Per germline, CDR1 SGHVS and CDR2 FQNEAQ. CDR3 amino acids: CASRSLGQDSYNEQFF. DNA of the CDR3: TGTGCCAGCAGATCCTTGGGACAGGACTCCTACAATGAGCAGTTCTTC.

CDR3 nucleotide sequence: TGTGCCAGTTTCGATGTAGCCAAAAACATTCAGTACTTC. This translates into CASFDVAKNIQYF. This chain connects TRBV19 to TRBJ2-4; D is unresolved. This CDR3 is 13 amino acids long. The germline V gene has CDR1 LNHDA and CDR2 SQIVND (reference sequence). Deletions cut 8 bases from V and 0 bases from J, with 8 bases between. Full variable domain (outside the CDR3, taken from reference TRBV19 and TRBJ2-4): DGGITQSPKYLFRKEGQNVTLSCEQNLNHDAMYWYRQDPGQGLRLIYYSQIVNDFQKGDIAEGYSVSREKKESFPLTVTSAQKNPTAFYLCASFDVAKNIQYFGAGTRLSVL.

This clone was seen just once. The V and J genes are TRBV5-1 and TRBJ2-7; D might be TRBD1 (5 bases). The CDR3 spans 13 residues. Trimming left V 7 bases short and J 5 bases short, with 16 bases between. Germline loops: CDR1 SGHRS, CDR2 YFSETQ. Written as DNA, the CDR3 is TGCGCCAGCGCCCCAGGGATCCCCCACGAGCAGTACTTC. Protein sequence: CASAPGIPHEQYF.

The DNA for the CDR3 is TGTGCCAGCAGTTTTTCAGGAACAAGCTATGGCTACACCTTC. Protein sequence: CASSFSGTSYGYTF. This chain connects TRBV27 to TRBJ1-2; D not resolved. The length of the CDR3 is 14 residues. Germline loops: CDR1 MNHEY, CDR2 SMNVEV (reference sequence). With 3 bases removed from V and 4 bases from J, the gap between germline ends came to 12 bases.

The chain couples TRBV7-9 to TRBJ1-1; no clear D gene. The V end lost 1 base, the J end lost 1 base, and 4 bases lay between the germline ends. The CDR3 loop spans 13 amino acids. In germline, CDR1 is SEHNR, CDR2 FQNEAQ (reference sequence). CDR3 protein: CASSLVQNTEAFF. CDR3 coding DNA: TGTGCCAGCAGCTTAGTACAGAACACTGAAGCTTTCTTT.

In the case of this clone: Distinct nucleotide sequences in the sample also encode this CDR3. This sequence joins TRBV12-3 or TRBV12-4 and TRBJ1-5; D remains unclear. Trimming shortened V by 6 bases and J by 0 bases, and 3 bases separated the two germline ends. The CDR3 consists of 12 residues. The CDR3: CASRNSNQPQHF. CDR3 nucleotide sequence: TGTGCCAGCAGAAATAGCAATCAGCCCCAGCATTTT.

The chain joins TRBV27 to TRBJ2-2; unclear D gene. This CDR3 is 14 amino acids long. Between the trimmed V and J ends, which lost 3 bases and 2 bases, there was a span of 7 bases. Germline CDR1 and CDR2: MNHEY and SMNVEV (reference sequence). CDR3 coding DNA: TGTGCCAGCAGTTTTAGATATAACACCGGGGAGCTGTTTTTT. Translating gives CASSFRYNTGELFF.

V and J are TRBV27 and TRBJ1-2; TRBD1 aligns across 9 bases. This CDR3 is built from 16 residues. Germline V gene lookup returns CDR1 MNHEY and CDR2 SMNVEV (reference sequence). V dropped 6 bases and J dropped 7; count of bases not matched to a gene: 15. The CDR3 sequence: CASSRDRDPLLSGYTF. The CDR3 bases are TGTGCCAGCAGCCGGGACAGGGATCCCCTACTGAGTGGCTACACCTTC.

The chain recombines TRBV6-5 with TRBJ1-5; D call uncertain. V was trimmed by 8 bases and J by 3 bases, leaving 14 bases between them. The CDR3 is 14 residues long. Germline V lookup: CDR1 MNHEY, CDR2 SVGAGI. The CDR3 is CASSLLGYNQPQHF. Here the CDR3 DNA reads TGTGCCAGCTCCCTGCTAGGGTACAATCAGCCCCAGCATTTT.

V and J are TRBV18 and TRBJ1-1; the D gene is possibly TRBD1 (5 bases). This CDR3 spans 15 amino acids. Germline-derived CDR1 and CDR2 are KGHSH and LQKENI. The V and J ends lost 3 bases and 4 bases respectively, with 15 bases between them. The DNA of the CDR3 is TGTGCCAGCTCACCTATACAGGCCTCCCCCACTGAAGCTTTCTTT. Its protein product is CASSPIQASPTEAFF.